This T cell receptor (beta chain) was identified in a study of blood T cell repertoires in COVID-19. Overall study context: The origin of the acute and convalescent COVID-19 samples was the United States, Italy and Spain.

This CDR3 is 15 amino acids long. Per germline, CDR1 SGDLS and CDR2 YYNGEE. J gave up 7 bases and V 2 bases, and 8 bases lay outside the gene matches. Original methodology: Reference gene primers were amplified, and this amplification served to estimate nucleated cell counts. Here immunoSEQ multiplex PCR was the method, and the copy in TCRdb shows in-frame clones only, minus some. Clonal size and the V and J genes are those of that table, whereas D and trimming came from the DNA. This table has tens of thousands of clones, roughly 79% appearing once. The rearrangement uses TRBV9 and TRBJ2-2; 7 positions match TRBD1. The sequence came from a woman aged 55-69 years with acute or convalescent COVID-19. Specimen: peripheral blood. The CDR3, as DNA: TGTGCCAGCAGCGTGTCGGACAGGAAGATCGGGGAGCTGTTTTTT. Protein sequence: CASSVSDRKIGELFF.